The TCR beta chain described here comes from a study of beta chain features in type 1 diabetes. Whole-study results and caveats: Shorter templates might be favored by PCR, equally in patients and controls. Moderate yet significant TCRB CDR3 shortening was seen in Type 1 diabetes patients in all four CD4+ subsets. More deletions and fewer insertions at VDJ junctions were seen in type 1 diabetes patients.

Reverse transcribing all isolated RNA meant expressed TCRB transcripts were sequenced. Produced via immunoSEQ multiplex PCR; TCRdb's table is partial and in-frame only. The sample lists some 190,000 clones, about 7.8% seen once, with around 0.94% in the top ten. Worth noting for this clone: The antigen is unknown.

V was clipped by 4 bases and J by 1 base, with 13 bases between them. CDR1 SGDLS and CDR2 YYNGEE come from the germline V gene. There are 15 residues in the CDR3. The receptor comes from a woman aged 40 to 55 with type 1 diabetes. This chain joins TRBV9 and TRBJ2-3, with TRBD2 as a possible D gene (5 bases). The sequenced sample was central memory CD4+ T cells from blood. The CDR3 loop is CASSPTDSGTDTQYF. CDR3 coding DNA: TGTGCCAGCAGCCCAACCGATAGCGGCACAGATACGCAGTATTTT.